What follows are 6 T cell receptor beta chains derived from one specimen sequenced in a study of OX40 agonist ivuxolimab in advanced cancers. The repertoire was sequenced with immunoSEQ multiplex PCR; TCRdb's copy has only in-frame clones and lacks some. This repertoire shows about 72,000 clones, about 88% found once; its top ten account for roughly 11%. This material consisted of CD4+ or CD8+ T cells sorted from blood, taken in a trial of the OX40 agonist ivuxolimab. The receptors derive from an adult with an advanced solid tumor such as melanoma, head and neck, liver or kidney cancer.

The rearrangement uses TRBV27 and TRBJ2-3; D might be TRBD1 or TRBD2, each matching 5 bases. Trimming took off 3 bases at V and 10 bases at J, with 14 bases between the two ends. CDR1 is MNHEY and CDR2 is SMNVEV in the germline V gene (reference sequence). The CDR3 spans 13 residues. The CDR3 sequence is CASSFQGRIPQYF. For the CDR3, the DNA is TGTGCCAGCAGTTTTCAGGGACGGATCCCGCAGTATTTT.

The gene calls are TRBV7-9 and TRBJ1-6, with D unresolved. The germline V gene encodes CDR1 SEHNR and CDR2 FQNEAQ (reference sequence). V was trimmed by 3 bases and J by 9 bases, leaving 18 bases between them. The CDR3 totals 16 residues. The CDR3 DNA reads TGTGCCAGCAGCTTGAGGAAAACCCAGTCGAGTTCACCCCTCCACTTT. Protein: CASSLRKTQSSSPLHF. The whole variable domain, remainder taken from reference TRBV7-9 and TRBJ1-6, is DTGVSQNPRHKITKRGQNVTFRCDPISEHNRLYWYRQTLGQGPEFLTYFQNEAQLEKSRLLSDRFSAERPKGSFSTLEIQRTEQGDSAMYLCASSLRKTQSSSPLHFGNGTRLTVT.

This clone was found a few times. The chain uses TRBV5-5 and TRBJ2-7, with a possible D match to TRBD2 (6 bases). Germline CDR1 is SGHKS and CDR2 is YYEKEE (reference sequence). The CDR3 length is 14 residues. The germline V and J ends were trimmed by 4 bases and 4 bases, with 15 bases remaining between them. CDR3 amino acids: CASSPGGNQYEQYF. The CDR3 coding sequence is TGTGCCAGCAGCCCCGGGGGAAATCAATACGAGCAGTACTTC.

This chain uses TRBV4-1 with TRBJ1-5; 8 bases map to TRBD1. The CDR3 is made up of 16 amino acids. V lost 4 bases, J lost 2 bases, and 7 bases stayed unmatched. CDR1 MGHRA and CDR2 YSYEKL come from the germline V gene. The CDR3 DNA is TGCGCCAGCAGCCCAGCCCCGGGACAGGGCAATCAGCCCCAGCATTTT. It codes for CASSPAPGQGNQPQHF.

The chain is built from TRBV10-3 and TRBJ1-6; possibly TRBD1 for D (5 bases). V shed 7 bases and J shed 6 bases, with 10 bases lying between them. The germline gives CDR1 ENHRY, CDR2 SYGVKD. The CDR3 has 13 amino acids. This CDR3 is CAINVQVNSPLHF. DNA for the CDR3: TGTGCCATCAATGTACAGGTTAATTCACCCCTCCACTTT.

V gene TRBV28 combines with J gene TRBJ2-1, with 10 bases that match TRBD2. The V and J ends lost 8 bases and 2 bases, in that order; junction bases with no gene match: 3. Germline V gives CDR1 MDHEN, CDR2 SYDVKM. This CDR3 has 14 residues. The CDR3 spells CASSSGGAYNEQFF. For the CDR3, the DNA is TGTGCCAGCTCCAGCGGGGGGGCCTACAATGAGCAGTTCTTC.